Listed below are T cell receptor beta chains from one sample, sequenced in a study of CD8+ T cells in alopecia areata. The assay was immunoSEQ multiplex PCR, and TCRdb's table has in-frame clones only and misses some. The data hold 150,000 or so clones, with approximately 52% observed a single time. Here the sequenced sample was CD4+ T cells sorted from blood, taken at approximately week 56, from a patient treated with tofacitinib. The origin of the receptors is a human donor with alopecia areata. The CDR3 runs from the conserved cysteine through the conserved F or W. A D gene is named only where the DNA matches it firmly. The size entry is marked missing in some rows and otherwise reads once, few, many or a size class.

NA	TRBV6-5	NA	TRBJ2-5	TGTGCCAGCAGTTACTCGCGGGAGACCCAGTACTTC	CASSYSRETQYF
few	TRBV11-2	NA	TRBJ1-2	TGTGCCAGCAGCCCCCTAAAGGGGGGCTATGGCTACACCTTC	CASSPLKGGYGYTF
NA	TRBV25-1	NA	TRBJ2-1	TGTGCCAGCAGACAAACTGGCGGGGCCAGCTCCTACAATGAGCAGTTCTTC	CASRQTGGASSYNEQFF
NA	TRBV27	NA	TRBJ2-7	TGTGCCAGCAGCCCATTTGAATCCCACGAGCAGTACTTC	CASSPFESHEQYF
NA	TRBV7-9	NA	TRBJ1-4	TGTGCCGGACAGTCTAATGAAAAACTGTTTTTT	CAGQSNEKLFF
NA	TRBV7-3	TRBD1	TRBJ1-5	TGTGCCAGCAGCTTTTTAGGGAGACAGGGAATGGGCAATCAGCCCCAGCATTTT	CASSFLGRQGMGNQPQHF
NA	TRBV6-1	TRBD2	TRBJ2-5	TGTGCCAGCAGTGAAGAGTTCCGGGGGGGGACCCAGTACTTC	CASSEEFRGGTQYF
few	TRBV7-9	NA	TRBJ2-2	TGTGCCAGCAGCCCACTGCCTAACACCGGGGAGCTGTTTTTT	CASSPLPNTGELFF
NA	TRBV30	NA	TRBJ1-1	TGTGCCTGGAGTTGGCCAGGGAGCACTGAAGCTTTCTTT	CAWSWPGSTEAFF
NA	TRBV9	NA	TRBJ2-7	TGTGCCAGCAGCGTAGAAAGTGGAGCGGTCGAGCAGTACTTC	CASSVESGAVEQYF
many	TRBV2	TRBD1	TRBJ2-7	TGTGCCACACTCCTAGGGACAGGGACCTACGAGCAGTACTTC	CATLLGTGTYEQYF
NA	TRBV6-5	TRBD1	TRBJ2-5	TGTGCCAGCAGCCACACAGACAGGGGGGAGACCCAGTACTTC	CASSHTDRGETQYF
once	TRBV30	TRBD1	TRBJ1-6	TGTGCCTGGAGTACCAGGGACAGGGGTTCACCCCTCCACTTT	CAWSTRDRGSPLHF
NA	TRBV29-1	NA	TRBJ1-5	TGCAGCGTGCAATCCGGGGGCGATAATCAGCCCCAGCATTTT	CSVQSGGDNQPQHF
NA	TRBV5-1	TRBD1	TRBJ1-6	TGCGCCAGCAGCGCCGGACAGGGCATAAGCTCCTATAATTCACCCCTCCACTTT	CASSAGQGISSYNSPLHF
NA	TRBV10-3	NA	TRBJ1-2	TGTGCCATCAGTGAGTCTGGGGGGGCGAACTATGGCTACACCTTC	CAISESGGANYGYTF
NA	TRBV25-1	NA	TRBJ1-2	TGTGCCAGCAGTAATTCTTTTGGCTACACCTTC	CASSNSFGYTF
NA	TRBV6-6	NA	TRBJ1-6	TGTGCCAGCAGTTCGGATGCCGGGGTCGTGTCCCTCCACTTT	CASSSDAGVVSLHF
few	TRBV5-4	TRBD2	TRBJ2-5	TGTGCCAGCAGTACCGAACTAGCGGGGAGGGAGACCCAGTACTTC	CASSTELAGRETQYF
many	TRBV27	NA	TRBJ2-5	TGTGCCAGCAGTTTCGCGGGGGCGTACCAAGAGACCCAGTACTTC	CASSFAGAYQETQYF
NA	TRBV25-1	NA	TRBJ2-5	TGTGCCAGCAGTGAAGTACAGGTCGGAAGAGAGACCCAGTACTTC	CASSEVQVGRETQYF
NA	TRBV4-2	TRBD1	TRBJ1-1	TGTGCCAGCAGCCAAGTGGGACAGGGTGACACTGAAGCTTTCTTT	CASSQVGQGDTEAFF
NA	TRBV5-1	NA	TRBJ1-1	TGCGCCAGCAGCTTGCCCCGGGCAGGCGCGGATTCCACTGAAGCTTTCTTT	CASSLPRAGADSTEAFF
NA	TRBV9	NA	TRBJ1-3	TGTGCCAGCAGCGTAGGGAGCAGGCCCTCTGGAAACACCATATATTTT	CASSVGSRPSGNTIYF
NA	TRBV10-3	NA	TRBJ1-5	TGTGCCATCAGGCAGGGACTGGGGAATCAGCCCCAGCATTTT	CAIRQGLGNQPQHF
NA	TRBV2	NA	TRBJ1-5	TGTGCCACCGGGGGAGGGTTGTTGGATCAGCCCCAGCATTTT	CATGGGLLDQPQHF
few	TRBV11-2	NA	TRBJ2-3	TGTGCCAGCAGCACCGCCAATACAGATACGCAGTATTTT	CASSTANTDTQYF
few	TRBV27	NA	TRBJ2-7	TGTGCCAGCAGTTTGGCAGGGGTAAACGAGCAGTACTTC	CASSLAGVNEQYF
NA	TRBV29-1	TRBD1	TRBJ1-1	TGCAGCGCAGGGACAGGGGGCTGGAGGAACACTGAAGCTTTCTTT	CSAGTGGWRNTEAFF
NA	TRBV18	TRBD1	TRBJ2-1	TGTGCCAGCTCAGCAGGACAGGTGAATGAGCAGTTCTTC	CASSAGQVNEQFF
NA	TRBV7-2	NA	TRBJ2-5	TGTGCCAGCAGCTTAGGGGTGGGGCGGGTCCAAGAGACCCAGTACTTC	CASSLGVGRVQETQYF
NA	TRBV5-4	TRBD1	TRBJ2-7	TGTGCCAGCAGGAGCGGACAGGGAACCTACGAGCAGTACTTC	CASRSGQGTYEQYF
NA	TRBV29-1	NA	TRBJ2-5	TGCAGCGTTCGGCCGGGGGATGAGACCCAGTACTTC	CSVRPGDETQYF
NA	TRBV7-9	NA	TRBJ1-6	TGTGCCAGCAGCTTAAGCTCCTATAATTCACCCCTCCACTTT	CASSLSSYNSPLHF
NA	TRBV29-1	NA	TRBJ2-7	TGCAGCGTTGTTACAGGGATCTCCCACGAGCAGTACTTC	CSVVTGISHEQYF
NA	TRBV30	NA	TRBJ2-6	TGTGCCTGGAGACTTTCTGGGGCCAACGTCCTGATTTTC	CAWRLSGANVLIF
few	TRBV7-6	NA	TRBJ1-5	TGTGCCAGCAGTCAAAGGGCCCGGGGCCAGCCCCAGCATTTT	CASSQRARGQPQHF
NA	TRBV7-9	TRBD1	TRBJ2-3	TGTGCCAGCAGTGAAGGACAGGGGATTGCAGATACGCAGTATTTT	CASSEGQGIADTQYF
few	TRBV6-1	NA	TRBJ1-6	TGTGCCAGCAGAGGTGTTGATTCACCCCTCCACTTT	CASRGVDSPLHF
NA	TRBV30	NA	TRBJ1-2	TGTGCCTGGAGTGTAACCCCAACGTCATATGGCTACACCTTC	CAWSVTPTSYGYTF
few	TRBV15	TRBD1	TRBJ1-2	TGTGCCACCAGCACATTAGGGACAGTGGAGTCTGGCTACACCTTC	CATSTLGTVESGYTF
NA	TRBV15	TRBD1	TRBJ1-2	TGTGCCACCAGCAGAGAGGACAGGGGCTCTGGCTACACCTTC	CATSREDRGSGYTF
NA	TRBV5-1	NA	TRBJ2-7	TGCGCCAGCAGCTTGGAAGGGGAAATGTGGTACGAGCAGTACTTC	CASSLEGEMWYEQYF
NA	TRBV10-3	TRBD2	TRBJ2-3	TGTGCCATCAAGGAGCGGGGGGGCGGCACAGATACGCAGTATTTT	CAIKERGGGTDTQYF
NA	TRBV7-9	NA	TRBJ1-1	TGTGCCAGCAGTACAGGGACTTACACTGAAGCTTTCTTT	CASSTGTYTEAFF
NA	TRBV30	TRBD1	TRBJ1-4	TGTGCCTGGAGTGCGACGACAGGGACCCTGTTTTTT	CAWSATTGTLFF
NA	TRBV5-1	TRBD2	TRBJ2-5	TGCGCCAGCAGCTTGGGAAGGACTAGCGGGGACCAAGAGACCCAGTACTTC	CASSLGRTSGDQETQYF
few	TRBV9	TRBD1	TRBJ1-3	TGTGCCAGCAGCGTAGGAGGCACAGGGGGCGGAGGAAACACCATATATTTT	CASSVGGTGGGGNTIYF
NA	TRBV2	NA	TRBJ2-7	TGTGCCAGCAGTGAATTAGTGTGGGGACAAGGTGTTGGCTACGAGCAGTACTTC	CASSELVWGQGVGYEQYF
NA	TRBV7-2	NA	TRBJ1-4	TGTGCCAGCAGCGGGGACCCTCGAGGAGGAAAGATGTTTTTT	CASSGDPRGGKMFF
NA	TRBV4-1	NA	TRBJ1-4	TGCGCCAGCAGACTGATGCTGGATGAAAAACTGTTTTTT	CASRLMLDEKLFF
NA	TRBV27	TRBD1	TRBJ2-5	TGTGCCAGCAGTTGGGCCGGGACAGTACAAGAGACCCAGTACTTC	CASSWAGTVQETQYF
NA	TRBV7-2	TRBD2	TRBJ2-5	TGTGCCAGCAGCCTCGGGACTAGCGGGGGGGCCTATGAGACCCAGTACTTC	CASSLGTSGGAYETQYF